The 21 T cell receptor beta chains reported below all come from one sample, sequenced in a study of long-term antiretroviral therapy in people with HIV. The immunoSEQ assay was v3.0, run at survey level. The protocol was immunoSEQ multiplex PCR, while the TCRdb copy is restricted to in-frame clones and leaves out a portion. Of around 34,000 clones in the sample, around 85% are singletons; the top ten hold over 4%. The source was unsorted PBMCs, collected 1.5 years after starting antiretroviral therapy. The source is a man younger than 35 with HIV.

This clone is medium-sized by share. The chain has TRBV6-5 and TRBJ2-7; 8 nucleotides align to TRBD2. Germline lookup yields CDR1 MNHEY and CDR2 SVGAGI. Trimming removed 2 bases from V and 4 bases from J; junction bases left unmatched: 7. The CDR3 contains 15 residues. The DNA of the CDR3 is TGTGCCAGCAGTTACGGGAGCGGGAGTAAATACGAGCAGTACTTC. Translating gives CASSYGSGSKYEQYF.

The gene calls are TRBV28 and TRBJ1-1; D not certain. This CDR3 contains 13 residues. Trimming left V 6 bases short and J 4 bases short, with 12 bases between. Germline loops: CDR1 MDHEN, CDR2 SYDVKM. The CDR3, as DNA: TGTGCCAGCAGCTTTCGGACCCCCACTGAAGCTTTCTTT. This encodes CASSFRTPTEAFF.

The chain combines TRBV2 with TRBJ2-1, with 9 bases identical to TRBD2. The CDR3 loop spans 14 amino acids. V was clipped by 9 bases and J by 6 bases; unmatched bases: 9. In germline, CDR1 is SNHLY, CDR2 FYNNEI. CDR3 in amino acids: CASTGTSLGNEQFF. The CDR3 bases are TGTGCCAGTACCGGGACTAGCCTTGGCAATGAGCAGTTCTTC.

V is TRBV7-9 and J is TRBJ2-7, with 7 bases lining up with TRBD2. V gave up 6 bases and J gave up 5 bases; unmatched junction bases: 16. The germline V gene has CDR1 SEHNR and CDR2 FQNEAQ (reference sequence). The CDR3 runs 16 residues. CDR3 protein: CASSPPLAGVRNEQYF. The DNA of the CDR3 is TGTGCCAGCAGTCCCCCCTTGGCGGGAGTACGCAACGAGCAGTACTTC. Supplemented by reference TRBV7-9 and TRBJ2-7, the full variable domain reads DTGVSQNPRHKITKRGQNVTFRCDPISEHNRLYWYRQTLGQGPEFLTYFQNEAQLEKSRLLSDRFSAERPKGSFSTLEIQRTEQGDSAMYLCASSPPLAGVRNEQYFGPGTRLTVT.

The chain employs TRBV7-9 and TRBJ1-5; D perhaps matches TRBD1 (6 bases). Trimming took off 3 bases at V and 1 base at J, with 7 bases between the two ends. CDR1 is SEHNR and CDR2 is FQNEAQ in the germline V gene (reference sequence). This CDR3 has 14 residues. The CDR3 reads CASSFQGSNQPQHF. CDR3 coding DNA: TGTGCCAGCAGCTTCCAGGGGAGCAATCAGCCCCAGCATTTT.

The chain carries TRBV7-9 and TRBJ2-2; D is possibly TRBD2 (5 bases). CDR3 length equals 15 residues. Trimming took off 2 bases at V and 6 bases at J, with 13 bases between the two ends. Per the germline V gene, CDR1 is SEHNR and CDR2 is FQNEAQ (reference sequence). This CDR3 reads CASSLRELRSGELFF. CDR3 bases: TGTGCCAGCAGCTTAAGGGAGTTAAGGTCCGGGGAGCTGTTTTTT.

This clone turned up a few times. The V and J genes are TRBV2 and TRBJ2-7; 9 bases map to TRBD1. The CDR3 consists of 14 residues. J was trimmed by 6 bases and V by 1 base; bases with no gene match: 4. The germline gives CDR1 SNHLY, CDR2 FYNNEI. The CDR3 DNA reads TGTGCCAGCAGTGAAGGGACAGGGGTGGCCGAGCAGTACTTC. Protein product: CASSEGTGVAEQYF.

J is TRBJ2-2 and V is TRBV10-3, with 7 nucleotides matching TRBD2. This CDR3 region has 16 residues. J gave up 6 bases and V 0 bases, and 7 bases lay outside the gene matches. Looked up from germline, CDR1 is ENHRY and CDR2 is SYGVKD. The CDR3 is CAISESMAGVAGELFF. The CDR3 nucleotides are TGTGCCATCAGTGAGTCGATGGCGGGGGTGGCCGGGGAGCTGTTTTTT.

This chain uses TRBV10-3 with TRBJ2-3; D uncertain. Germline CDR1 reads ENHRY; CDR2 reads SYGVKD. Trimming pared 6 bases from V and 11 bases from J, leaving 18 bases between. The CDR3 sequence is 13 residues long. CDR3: CAISPEGYGVQYF. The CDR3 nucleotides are TGTGCCATCAGCCCAGAAGGTTATGGGGTGCAGTATTTT.

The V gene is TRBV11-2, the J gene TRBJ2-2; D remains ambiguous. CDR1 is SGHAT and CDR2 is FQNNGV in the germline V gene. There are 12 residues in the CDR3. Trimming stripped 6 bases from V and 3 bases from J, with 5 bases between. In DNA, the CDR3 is TGTGCCAGCAGTTTCGACACCGGGGAGCTGTTTTTT. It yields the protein CASSFDTGELFF.

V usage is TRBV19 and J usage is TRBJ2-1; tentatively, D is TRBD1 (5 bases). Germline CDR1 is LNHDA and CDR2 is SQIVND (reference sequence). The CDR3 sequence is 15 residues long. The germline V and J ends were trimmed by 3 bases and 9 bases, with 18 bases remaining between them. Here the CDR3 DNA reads TGTGCCAGTAGTATCTCAGGGTATACTATGGTTGAGCAGTTCTTC. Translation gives CASSISGYTMVEQFF.

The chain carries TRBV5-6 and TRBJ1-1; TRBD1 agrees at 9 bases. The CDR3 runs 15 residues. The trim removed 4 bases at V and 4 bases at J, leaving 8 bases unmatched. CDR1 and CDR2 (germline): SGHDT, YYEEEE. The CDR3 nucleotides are TGTGCCAGCAGCAAAACAGGGGGCCGTAGCACTGAAGCTTTCTTT. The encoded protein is CASSKTGGRSTEAFF.

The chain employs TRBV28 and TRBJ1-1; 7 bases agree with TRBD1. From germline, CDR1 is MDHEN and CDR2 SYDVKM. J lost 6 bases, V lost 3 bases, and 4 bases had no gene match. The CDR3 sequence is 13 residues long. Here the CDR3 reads CASSFRQGAEAFF. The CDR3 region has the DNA TGTGCCAGCAGTTTCCGACAGGGAGCTGAAGCTTTCTTT.

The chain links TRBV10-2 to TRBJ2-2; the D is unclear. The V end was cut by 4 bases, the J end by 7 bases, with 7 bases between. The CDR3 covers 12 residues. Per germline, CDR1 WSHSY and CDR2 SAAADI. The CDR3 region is CASSVSRGELFF. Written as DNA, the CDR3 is TGCGCCAGCAGTGTTAGCCGCGGGGAGCTGTTTTTT.

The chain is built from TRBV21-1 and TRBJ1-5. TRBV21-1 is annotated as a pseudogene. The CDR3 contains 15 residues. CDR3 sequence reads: CASTDADSRGGSQHF. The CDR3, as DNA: TGTGCCAGCACTGACGCCGACAGCCGTGGAGGTAGCCAGCATTTT.

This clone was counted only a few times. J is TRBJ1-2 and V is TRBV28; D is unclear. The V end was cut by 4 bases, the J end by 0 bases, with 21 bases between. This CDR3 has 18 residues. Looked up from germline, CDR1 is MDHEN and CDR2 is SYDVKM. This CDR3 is CASSSGRTTPASNYGYTF. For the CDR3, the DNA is TGTGCCAGCAGTTCGGGTAGGACGACCCCGGCCTCTAACTATGGCTACACCTTC.

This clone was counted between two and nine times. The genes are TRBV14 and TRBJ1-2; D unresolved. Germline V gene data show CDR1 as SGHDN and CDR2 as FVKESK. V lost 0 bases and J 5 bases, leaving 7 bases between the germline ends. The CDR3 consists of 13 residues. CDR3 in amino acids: CASSQDGEYGYTF. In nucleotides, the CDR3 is TGTGCCAGCAGCCAAGATGGCGAGTATGGCTACACCTTC.

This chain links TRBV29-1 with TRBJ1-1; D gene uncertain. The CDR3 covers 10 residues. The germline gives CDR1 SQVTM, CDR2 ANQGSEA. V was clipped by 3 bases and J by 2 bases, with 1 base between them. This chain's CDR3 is CSVDNTEAFF. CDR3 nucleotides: TGCAGCGTTGACAACACTGAAGCTTTCTTT.

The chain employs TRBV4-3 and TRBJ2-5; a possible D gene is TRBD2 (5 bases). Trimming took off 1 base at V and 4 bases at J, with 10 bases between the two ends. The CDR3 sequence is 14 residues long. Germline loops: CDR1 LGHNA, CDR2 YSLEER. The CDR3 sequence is CASSQGVGRETQYF. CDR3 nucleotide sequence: TGCGCCAGCAGCCAAGGGGTGGGGAGAGAGACCCAGTACTTC.

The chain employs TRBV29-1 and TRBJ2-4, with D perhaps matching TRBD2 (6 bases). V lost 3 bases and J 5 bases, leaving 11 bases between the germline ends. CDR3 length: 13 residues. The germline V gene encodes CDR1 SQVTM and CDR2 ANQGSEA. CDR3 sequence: CSVDFGGENIQYF. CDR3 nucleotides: TGCAGCGTTGATTTCGGGGGAGAAAACATTCAGTACTTC.

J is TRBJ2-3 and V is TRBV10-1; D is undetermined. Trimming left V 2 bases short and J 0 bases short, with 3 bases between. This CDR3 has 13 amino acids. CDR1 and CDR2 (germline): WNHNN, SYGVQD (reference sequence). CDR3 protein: CASSETSTDTQYF. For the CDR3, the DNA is TGCGCCAGCAGTGAGACTAGCACAGATACGCAGTATTTT.